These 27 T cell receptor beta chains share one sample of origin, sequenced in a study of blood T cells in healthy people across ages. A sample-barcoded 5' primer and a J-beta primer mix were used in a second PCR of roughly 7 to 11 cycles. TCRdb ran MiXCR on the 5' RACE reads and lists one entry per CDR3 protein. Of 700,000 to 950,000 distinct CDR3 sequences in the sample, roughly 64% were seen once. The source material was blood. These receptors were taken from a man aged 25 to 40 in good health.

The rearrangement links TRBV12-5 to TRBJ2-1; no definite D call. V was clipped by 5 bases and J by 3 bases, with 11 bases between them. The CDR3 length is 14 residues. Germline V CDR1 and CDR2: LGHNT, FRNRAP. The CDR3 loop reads CASGRSFVYNEQFF. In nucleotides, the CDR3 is TGTGCTAGTGGTAGGTCATTCGTCTACAATGAGCAGTTCTTC.

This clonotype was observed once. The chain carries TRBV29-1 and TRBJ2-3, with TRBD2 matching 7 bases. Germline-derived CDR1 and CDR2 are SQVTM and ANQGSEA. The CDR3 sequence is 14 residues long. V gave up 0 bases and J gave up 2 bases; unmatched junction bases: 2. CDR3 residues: CSVEDAGVTDTQYF. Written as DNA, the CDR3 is TGCAGCGTTGAAGACGCGGGGGTCACAGATACGCAGTATTTT.

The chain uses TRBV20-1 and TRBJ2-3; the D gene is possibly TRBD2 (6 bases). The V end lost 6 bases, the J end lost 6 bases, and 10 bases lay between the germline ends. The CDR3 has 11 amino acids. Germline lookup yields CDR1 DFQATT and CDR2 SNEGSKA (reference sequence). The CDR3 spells CSAGLADTQYF. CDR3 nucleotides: TGCAGTGCCGGCCTAGCGGATACGCAGTATTTT.

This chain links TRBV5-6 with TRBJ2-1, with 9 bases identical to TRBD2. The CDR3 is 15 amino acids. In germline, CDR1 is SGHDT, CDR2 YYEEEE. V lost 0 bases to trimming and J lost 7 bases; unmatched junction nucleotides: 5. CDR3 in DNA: TGTGCCAGCAGCTTGGGCGCGGGAGGGGGTAATGAGCAGTTCTTC. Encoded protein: CASSLGAGGGNEQFF. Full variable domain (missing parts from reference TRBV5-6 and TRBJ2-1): DAGVTQSPTHLIKTRGQQVTLRCSPKSGHDTVSWYQQALGQGPQFIFQYYEEEERQRGNFPDRFSGHQFPNYSSELNVNALLLGDSALYLCASSLGAGGGNEQFFGPGTRLTVL.

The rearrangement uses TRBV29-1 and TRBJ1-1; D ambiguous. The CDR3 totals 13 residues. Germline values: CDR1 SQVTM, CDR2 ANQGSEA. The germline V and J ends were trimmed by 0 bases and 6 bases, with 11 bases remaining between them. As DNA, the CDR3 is TGCAGCGTTGAAGAGGGCAGTAGACCTGAAGCTTTCTTT. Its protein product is CSVEEGSRPEAFF.

CDR3 sequence reads: CSVDLSVRVEQYF. The CDR3 region has the DNA TGCAGCGTTGATCTTTCGGTGAGGGTAGAGCAGTACTTC. The J gene is TRBJ2-5, the V gene TRBV29-1; D perhaps matches TRBD2 (5 bases). This CDR3 region has 13 residues. The germline V and J ends were trimmed by 3 bases and 11 bases, with 19 bases remaining between them. CDR1 SQVTM and CDR2 ANQGSEA come from the germline V gene. The whole variable domain, filled in from reference TRBV29-1 and TRBJ2-5, reads SAVISQKPSRDICQRGTSLTIQCQVDSQVTMMFWYRQQPGQSLTLIATANQGSEATYESGFVIDKFPISRPNLTFSTLTVSNMSPEDSSIYLCSVDLSVRVEQYFGPGTRLLVL.

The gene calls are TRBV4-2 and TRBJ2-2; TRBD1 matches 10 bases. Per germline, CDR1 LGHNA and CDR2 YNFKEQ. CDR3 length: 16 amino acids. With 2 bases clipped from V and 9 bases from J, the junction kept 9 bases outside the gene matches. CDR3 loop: CASSQRPGQGTRELFF. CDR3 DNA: TGTGCCAGCAGCCAACGGCCGGGACAGGGGACCCGGGAGCTGTTTTTT.

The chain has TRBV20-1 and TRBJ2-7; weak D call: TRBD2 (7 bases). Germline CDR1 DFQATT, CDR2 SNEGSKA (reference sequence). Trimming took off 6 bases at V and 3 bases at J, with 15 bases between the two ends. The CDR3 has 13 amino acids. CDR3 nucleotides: TGCAGTGCATCGACTAGCAGGGGCTACGAGCAGTACTTC. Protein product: CSASTSRGYEQYF.

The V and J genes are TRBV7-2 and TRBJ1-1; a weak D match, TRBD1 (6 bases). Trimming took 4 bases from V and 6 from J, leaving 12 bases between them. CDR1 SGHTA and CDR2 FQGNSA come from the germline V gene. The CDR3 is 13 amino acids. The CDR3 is CASSSYRAAEAFF. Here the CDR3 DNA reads TGTGCCAGCAGCTCATACAGGGCGGCTGAAGCTTTCTTT.

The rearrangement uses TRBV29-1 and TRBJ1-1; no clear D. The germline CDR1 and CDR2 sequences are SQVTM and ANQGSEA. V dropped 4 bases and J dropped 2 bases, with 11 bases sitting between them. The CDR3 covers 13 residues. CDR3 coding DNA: TGCAGCGTTGGGGAGGATTTCAACACTGAAGCTTTCTTT. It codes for CSVGEDFNTEAFF.

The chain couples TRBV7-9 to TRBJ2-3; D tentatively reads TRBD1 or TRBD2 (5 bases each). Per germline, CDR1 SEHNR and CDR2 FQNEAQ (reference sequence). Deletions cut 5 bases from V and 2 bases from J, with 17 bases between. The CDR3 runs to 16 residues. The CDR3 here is CASSQISGTDTDTQYF. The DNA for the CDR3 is TGTGCCAGCAGCCAAATATCCGGGACCGACACAGATACGCAGTATTTT.

As DNA, the CDR3 is TGTGCCAGCAGCTTAGTCTCCGGGGAGGCAGATACGCAGTATTTT. Translating gives CASSLVSGEADTQYF. The V and J genes are TRBV7-2 and TRBJ2-3; a weak D match, TRBD2 (6 bases). The germline V and J ends were trimmed by 1 base and 4 bases, with 12 bases remaining between them. CDR1 is SGHTA, CDR2 FQGNSA, per germline. There are 15 residues in the CDR3.

The CDR3 here is CAVEGQNPYNEQFF. In nucleotides, the CDR3 is TGTGCCGTGGAGGGCCAGAACCCCTACAATGAGCAGTTCTTC. The rearrangement uses TRBV7-2 and TRBJ2-1; a possible D gene is TRBD2 (6 bases). V lost 11 bases to trimming and J lost 2 bases, with 16 bases between them. This CDR3 contains 14 residues. Germline CDR1 is SGHTA and CDR2 is FQGNSA.

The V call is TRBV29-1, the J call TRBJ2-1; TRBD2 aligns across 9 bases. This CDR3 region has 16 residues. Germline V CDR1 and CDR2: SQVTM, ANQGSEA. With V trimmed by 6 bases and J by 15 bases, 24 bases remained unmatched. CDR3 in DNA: TGCAGCGTCTGGGGGGCTTTGAGGGGCTTAGCGGGAGAACGGTTCTTC. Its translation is CSVWGALRGLAGERFF.

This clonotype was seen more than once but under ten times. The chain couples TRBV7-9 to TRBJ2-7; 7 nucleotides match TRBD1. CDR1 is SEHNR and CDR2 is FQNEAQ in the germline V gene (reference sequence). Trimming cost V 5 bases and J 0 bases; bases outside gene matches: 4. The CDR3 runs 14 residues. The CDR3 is CASSPQGTSYEQYF. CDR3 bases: TGTGCCAGCAGCCCACAGGGGACCTCCTACGAGCAGTACTTC.

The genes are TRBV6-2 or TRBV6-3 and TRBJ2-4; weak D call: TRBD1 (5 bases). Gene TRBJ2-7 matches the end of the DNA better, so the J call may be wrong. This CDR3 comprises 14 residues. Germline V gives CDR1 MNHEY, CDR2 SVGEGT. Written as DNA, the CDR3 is TGTGCCAGCAGTAAGTACACAGGCGGCTACGAGCAGTACTTC. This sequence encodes CASSKYTGGYEQYF.

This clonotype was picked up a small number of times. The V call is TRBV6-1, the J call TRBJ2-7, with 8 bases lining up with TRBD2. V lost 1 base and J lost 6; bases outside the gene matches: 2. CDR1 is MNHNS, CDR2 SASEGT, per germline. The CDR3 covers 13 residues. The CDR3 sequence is CASSEGGGSEQYF. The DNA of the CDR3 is TGTGCCAGCAGTGAAGGCGGGGGGAGCGAGCAGTACTTC.

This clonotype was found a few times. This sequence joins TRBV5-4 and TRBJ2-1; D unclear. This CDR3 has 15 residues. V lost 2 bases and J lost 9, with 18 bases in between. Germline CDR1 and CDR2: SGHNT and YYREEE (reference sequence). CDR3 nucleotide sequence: TGTGCCAGCAGCTTACAGTCTACCCCGGGTGGTGAGCAGTTCTTC. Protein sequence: CASSLQSTPGGEQFF.

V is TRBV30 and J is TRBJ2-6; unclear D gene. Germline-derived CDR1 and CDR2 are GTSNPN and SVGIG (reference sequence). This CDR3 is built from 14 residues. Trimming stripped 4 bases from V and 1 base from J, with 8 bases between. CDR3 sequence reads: CAWKRTSGANVLTF. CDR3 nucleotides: TGTGCCTGGAAACGGACGTCTGGGGCCAACGTCCTGACTTTC.

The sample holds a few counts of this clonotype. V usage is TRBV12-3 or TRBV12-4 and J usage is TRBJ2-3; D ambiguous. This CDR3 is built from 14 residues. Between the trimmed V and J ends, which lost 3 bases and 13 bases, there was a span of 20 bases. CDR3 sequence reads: CASSFRVAADVEYF. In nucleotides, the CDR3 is TGTGCCAGCAGTTTCAGAGTGGCCGCAGATGTGGAGTATTTT.

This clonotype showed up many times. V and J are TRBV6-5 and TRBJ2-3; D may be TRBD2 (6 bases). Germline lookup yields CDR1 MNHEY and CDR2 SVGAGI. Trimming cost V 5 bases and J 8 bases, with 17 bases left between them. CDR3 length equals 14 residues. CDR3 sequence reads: CASSKTSRMGTQYF. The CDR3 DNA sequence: TGTGCCAGCAGTAAGACTAGTAGGATGGGTACGCAGTATTTT.

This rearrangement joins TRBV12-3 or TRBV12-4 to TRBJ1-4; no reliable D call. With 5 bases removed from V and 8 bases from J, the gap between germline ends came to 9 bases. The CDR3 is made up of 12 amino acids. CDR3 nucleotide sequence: TGTGCCAGCAGTCCCCGGGAGGAAAAACTGTTTTTT. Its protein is CASSPREEKLFF.

CDR3 amino acids: CASNRGPKRGFTDTQYF. DNA for the CDR3: TGTGCCAGCAATCGGGGGCCCAAGAGGGGATTCACAGATACGCAGTATTTT. This chain links TRBV6-1 with TRBJ2-3, with D tentatively TRBD1 or TRBD2 (6 bases each). The CDR3 totals 17 residues. The germline V gene has CDR1 MNHNS and CDR2 SASEGT. The V end lost 7 bases, the J end lost 2 bases, and 22 bases lay between the germline ends.

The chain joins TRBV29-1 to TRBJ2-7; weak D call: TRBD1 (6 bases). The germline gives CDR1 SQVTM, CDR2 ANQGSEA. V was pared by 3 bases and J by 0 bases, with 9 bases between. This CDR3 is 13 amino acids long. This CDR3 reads CSVDRDNSYEQYF. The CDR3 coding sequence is TGCAGCGTTGACCGGGACAACTCCTACGAGCAGTACTTC.

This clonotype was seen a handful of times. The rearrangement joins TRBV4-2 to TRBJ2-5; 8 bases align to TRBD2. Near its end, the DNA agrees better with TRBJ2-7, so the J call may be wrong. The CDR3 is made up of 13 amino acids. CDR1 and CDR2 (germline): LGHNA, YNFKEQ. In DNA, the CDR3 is TGTGCCAGCAGCCAAGGAACTAGCGGCGAGCAGTACTTC. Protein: CASSQGTSGEQYF.

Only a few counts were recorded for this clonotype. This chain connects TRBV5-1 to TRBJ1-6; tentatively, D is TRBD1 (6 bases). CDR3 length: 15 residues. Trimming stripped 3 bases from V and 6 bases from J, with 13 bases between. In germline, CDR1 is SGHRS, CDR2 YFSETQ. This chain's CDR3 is CASSYGTLGNSPLHF. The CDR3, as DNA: TGCGCCAGCAGCTACGGGACACTGGGTAATTCACCCCTCCACTTT.

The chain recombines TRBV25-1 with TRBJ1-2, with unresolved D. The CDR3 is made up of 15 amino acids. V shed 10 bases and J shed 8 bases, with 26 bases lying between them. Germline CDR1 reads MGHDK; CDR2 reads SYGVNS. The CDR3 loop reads CATRPSQTKYVGYTF. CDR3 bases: TGTGCCACCCGGCCATCCCAGACCAAGTATGTAGGCTACACCTTC.